Following are 22 T cell receptor beta chains from one sample sequenced in a study of CD8+ T cells in alopecia areata. Noted treatment: oral pan-JAK inhibitor, 5-10 mg twice daily. Following extraction, RNA underwent reverse transcription to cDNA, which served as the sequencing template. The assay was immunoSEQ multiplex PCR, and TCRdb's table has in-frame clones only and misses some. The sample holds approximately 150,000 clones, approximately 90% seen once. The sample in question was CD8+ T cells sorted from blood, obtained at week 4, from a patient treated with tofacitinib. The source is a human donor with alopecia areata.

The chain recombines TRBV7-9 with TRBJ2-3; 7 nucleotides match TRBD1. The V gene end was trimmed by 0 bases and the J gene end by 3 bases; junction bases not matched to a gene: 9. The CDR3 has 17 amino acids. In germline, CDR1 is SEHNR, CDR2 FQNEAQ (reference sequence). Here the CDR3 DNA reads TGTGCCAGCAGCTTAGCCACAGGGGTTGGGCCAACAGATACGCAGTATTTT. It specifies CASSLATGVGPTDTQYF.

This clone was counted a single time. V is TRBV9 and J is TRBJ2-3, with 13 bases that match TRBD2. Germline CDR1 reads SGDLS; CDR2 reads YYNGEE. This CDR3 contains 16 residues. V was pared by 2 bases and J by 5 bases, with 5 bases of the junction left unmatched. The CDR3 nucleotides are TGTGCCAGCAGCGTCCCAACTAGCGGGGGGGAAGATACGCAGTATTTT. This encodes CASSVPTSGGEDTQYF.

This rearrangement joins TRBV5-4 to TRBJ2-1; D not resolved. CDR3 size: 13 residues. V lost 3 bases to trimming and J lost 9 bases, with 13 bases between them. From germline, CDR1 is SGHNT and CDR2 YYREEE (reference sequence). The CDR3, as DNA: TGTGCCAGCAGCTCCTCGACCAGTCTTGAGCAGTTCTTC. As protein: CASSSSTSLEQFF.

V usage is TRBV6-5 and J usage is TRBJ2-5, with D possibly TRBD2 on 5 matching bases. The tail of the sequence fits TRBJ2-7 better, so the J call may be wrong. The germline V gene encodes CDR1 MNHEY and CDR2 SVGAGI. The CDR3 runs 14 residues. The CDR3 spells CASSYSRGSYEQYF. CDR3 bases: TGTGCCAGCAGTTACTCACGGGGCTCCTACGAGCAGTACTTC.

The chain employs TRBV7-9 and TRBJ2-7; a weak D match, TRBD2 (7 bases). Trimming removed 1 base at V and 3 bases at J, with 19 bases between. The germline gives CDR1 SEHNR, CDR2 FQNEAQ (reference sequence). The CDR3 has 17 residues. CDR3 sequence: CASSLDGRGPLLYEQYF. As DNA, the CDR3 is TGTGCCAGCAGCTTAGATGGGCGGGGGCCCCTCCTCTACGAGCAGTACTTC.

The rearrangement uses TRBV25-1 and TRBJ1-1, with D possibly being TRBD1 (5 bases). This CDR3 spans 13 amino acids. With 3 bases removed from V and 1 base from J, the gap between germline ends came to 6 bases. The germline CDR1 and CDR2 sequences are MGHDK and SYGVNS. The CDR3 sequence is CASSDGGNTEAFF. CDR3 in DNA: TGTGCCAGCAGTGACGGGGGGAACACTGAAGCTTTCTTT.

CDR3 nucleotide sequence: TGCGCCAGCAGCACGGGACAGGGTTACAATGAGCAGTTCTTC. Its protein product is CASSTGQGYNEQFF. V is TRBV5-1 and J is TRBJ2-1; the match to TRBD1 covers 9 bases. V lost 4 bases, J lost 4 bases, and 3 bases stayed unmatched. The germline V gene encodes CDR1 SGHRS and CDR2 YFSETQ. The CDR3 contains 14 residues.

The CDR3 DNA sequence: TGTGCCAGCAGTTTAAGGGTCCCAGATACGCAGTATTTT. This sequence encodes CASSLRVPDTQYF. V gene TRBV27 combines with J gene TRBJ2-3; D is undetermined. The length of the CDR3 is 13 residues. Germline lookup yields CDR1 MNHEY and CDR2 SMNVEV (reference sequence). V was clipped by 2 bases and J by 4 bases, with 7 bases between them.

The chain's CDR3 is CASSLDLSYEQYF. The CDR3 DNA is TGCGCCAGCAGCTTGGACCTTAGCTACGAGCAGTACTTC. The chain has TRBV5-1 and TRBJ2-7; D is unclear. Trimming removed 0 bases from V and 3 bases from J, with 7 bases in between. Germline CDR1 is SGHRS and CDR2 is YFSETQ. The CDR3 sequence is 13 residues long.

The rearrangement links TRBV29-1 to TRBJ2-5; D is unresolved. The tail of the sequence fits TRBJ2-7 better, so the J call may be wrong. Per germline, CDR1 SQVTM and CDR2 ANQGSEA. The CDR3 has 12 residues. CDR3 bases: TGCAGCGTCCGGGCCTCACTCTACGAGCAGTACTTC. Translated, it gives CSVRASLYEQYF.

A single count supports this clone. The chain combines TRBV29-1 with TRBJ2-7; 7 positions agree with TRBD1. This CDR3 is built from 14 residues. Germline V gives CDR1 SQVTM, CDR2 ANQGSEA. V dropped 6 bases and J dropped 1; count of bases not matched to a gene: 9. CDR3 amino acids: CSVETGTASYEQYF. The CDR3, as DNA: TGCAGCGTGGAGACCGGGACAGCGTCCTACGAGCAGTACTTC.

This sequence joins TRBV27 and TRBJ1-5, with D unclear. The germline V gene has CDR1 MNHEY and CDR2 SMNVEV (reference sequence). The CDR3 extends over 15 amino acids. The V end was cut by 6 bases, the J end by 4 bases, with 16 bases between. CDR3 loop: CASSLNQNPNQPQHF. The CDR3 DNA sequence: TGTGCCAGCAGCCTAAACCAGAACCCAAATCAGCCCCAGCATTTT.

The V and J genes are TRBV6-5 and TRBJ2-7; D is possibly TRBD1 (6 bases). Trimming left V 2 bases short and J 5 bases short, with 16 bases between. This CDR3 spans 15 amino acids. CDR1 MNHEY and CDR2 SVGAGI come from the germline V gene. The chain's CDR3 is CASSYIFRAGDEQYF. The CDR3, as DNA: TGTGCCAGCAGTTACATTTTCAGAGCAGGGGACGAGCAGTACTTC.

This chain joins TRBV29-1 and TRBJ2-7; either TRBD1 or TRBD2 may fit D (5 bases each). The CDR3 spans 13 residues. Germline V gene sequence: CDR1 SQVTM, CDR2 ANQGSEA. V shed 1 base and J shed 2 bases, with 9 bases lying between them. The CDR3 spells CSVEGDGPYEQYF. In DNA form, the CDR3 reads TGCAGCGTTGAAGGGGACGGCCCCTACGAGCAGTACTTC.

The rearrangement joins TRBV7-9 to TRBJ2-7; TRBD1 agrees at 7 bases. CDR1 is SEHNR and CDR2 is FQNEAQ in the germline V gene (reference sequence). J gave up 6 bases and V 5 bases, and 10 bases lay outside the gene matches. The CDR3 is made up of 14 amino acids. CDR3 protein: CASSPPGQALEQYF. In DNA form, the CDR3 reads TGTGCCAGCAGCCCCCCTGGACAGGCCCTCGAGCAGTACTTC.

The V gene is TRBV29-1, the J gene TRBJ2-3; the D gene is possibly TRBD2 (5 bases). CDR3 length: 16 residues. Trimming took off 5 bases at V and 2 bases at J, with 20 bases between the two ends. Germline values: CDR1 SQVTM, CDR2 ANQGSEA. The CDR3 protein is CSVWYMERGHTDTQYF. As DNA, the CDR3 is TGCAGCGTTTGGTATATGGAGCGAGGGCACACAGATACGCAGTATTTT.

The chain carries TRBV27 and TRBJ2-2; D might be TRBD2 (6 bases). Trimming stripped 8 bases from V and 3 bases from J, with 13 bases between. Germline V lookup: CDR1 MNHEY, CDR2 SMNVEV (reference sequence). The CDR3 is 14 amino acids. CDR3 sequence reads: CASGQGLYTGELFF. The CDR3 nucleotides read TGTGCCAGCGGCCAGGGACTTTACACCGGGGAGCTGTTTTTT.

This rearrangement joins TRBV30 to TRBJ2-1, with a possible D match to TRBD2 (6 bases). Trimming removed 4 bases from V and 3 bases from J, with 16 bases in between. CDR1 is GTSNPN, CDR2 SVGIG, per germline (reference sequence). The CDR3 is made up of 15 amino acids. The CDR3 bases are TGTGCCTGGATGGGGGATAGCGGTATCTACAATGAGCAGTTCTTC. This codes for CAWMGDSGIYNEQFF.

The V gene is TRBV27, the J gene TRBJ2-1; a weak D match, TRBD1 (5 bases). Trimming removed 2 bases from V and 2 bases from J, with 7 bases in between. The CDR3 is 14 amino acids. Germline CDR1 is MNHEY and CDR2 is SMNVEV (reference sequence). The DNA of the CDR3 is TGTGCCAGCAGTTTACGACAGACCTACAATGAGCAGTTCTTC. It is translated as CASSLRQTYNEQFF.

This clone showed up just a few times. The chain has TRBV19 and TRBJ2-7; D is unresolved. Germline CDR1 LNHDA, CDR2 SQIVND (reference sequence). This CDR3 spans 11 amino acids. The ends were cut back, 5 bases at V and 2 bases at J, with 4 bases in the middle. The CDR3: CASSGAYEQYF. In nucleotides, the CDR3 is TGTGCCAGTAGTGGAGCCTACGAGCAGTACTTC.

V usage is TRBV29-1 and J usage is TRBJ2-7, with 9 positions matching TRBD1. J gave up 2 bases and V 7 bases, and 6 bases lay outside the gene matches. CDR1 SQVTM and CDR2 ANQGSEA come from the germline V gene. The CDR3 covers 13 residues. The CDR3 DNA follows: TGCAGCGCGGAAGACAGGGGGGCCTACGAGCAGTACTTC. This translates into CSAEDRGAYEQYF.

V and J are TRBV6-5 and TRBJ2-5; TRBD1 agrees at 9 bases. The ends lost 5 bases at V and 5 bases at J; junction bases unmatched: 9. Germline V gene sequence: CDR1 MNHEY, CDR2 SVGAGI. This CDR3 spans 15 amino acids. CDR3 in amino acids: CASSLHRGLRETQYF. The DNA for the CDR3 is TGTGCCAGCAGTCTACACAGGGGGCTTAGGGAGACCCAGTACTTC.